One and the same sample provided the 24 T cell receptor beta chains below, sequenced in a study of beta chain features in type 1 diabetes. Study findings and constraints: All four CD4+ subsets from Type 1 diabetes patients carried moderately but significantly shorter TCRB CDR3s.

The sequenced template was cDNA made from the entire isolated RNA. Method: immunoSEQ multiplex PCR; TCRdb's copy keeps in-frame clones and lacks some. The sample contains 600,000 to 750,000 clones, around 12% of which appear only once. For these TCRs, the target antigens are not known. Sequencing was done on a sample of naive CD4+ T cells from blood. The receptors derive from a man aged 25-45 years with type 1 diabetes.

This clone has more than one count but fewer than ten. The gene calls are TRBV18 and TRBJ1-5; 7 bases are shared with TRBD1. Germline CDR1 reads KGHSH; CDR2 reads LQKENI. The CDR3 loop spans 19 amino acids. With V trimmed by 2 bases and J by 4 bases, 17 bases remained unmatched. CDR3 DNA: TGTGCCAGCTCACCAGTGGGGGGGACAGCCGGATCTAGGAATCAGCCCCAGCATTTT. It translates to CASSPVGGTAGSRNQPQHF.

About this clone: Additional DNA sequences in this sample encode the identical CDR3. The chain combines TRBV29-1 with TRBJ1-5; tentative D call: TRBD1 (5 bases). Trimming shortened V by 6 bases and J by 7 bases, and 13 bases separated the two germline ends. Per germline, CDR1 SQVTM and CDR2 ANQGSEA. The CDR3 extends over 12 amino acids. The CDR3, as DNA: TGCAGCGTCGGTCAGGGAAACCAGCCCCAGCATTTT. Amino acid sequence: CSVGQGNQPQHF.

This clone was counted only a few times. The sample holds other DNA sequences that translate to the same CDR3. The chain is built from TRBV29-1 and TRBJ1-1; the D gene is possibly TRBD1 (5 bases). Trimming took 2 bases from V and 0 from J, leaving 7 bases between them. Germline-derived CDR1 and CDR2 are SQVTM and ANQGSEA. The CDR3 consists of 13 residues. The CDR3 here is CSVEQGMNTEAFF. In nucleotides, the CDR3 is TGCAGCGTTGAACAGGGAATGAACACTGAAGCTTTCTTT.

With respect to this clone: Mismatch with germline at one junction end may stem from a read error. The J gene is TRBJ2-6, the V gene TRBV29-1; D is unclear. This CDR3 has 14 residues. The V gene's germline CDR1 is SQVTM and CDR2 ANQGSEA. The CDR3 sequence is CSVEVSAGANVLTF. The CDR3 DNA reads TGCAGCGTGGAAGTCAGCGCTGGGGCCAACGTCCTGACTTTC.

This chain links TRBV4-1 with TRBJ2-7; 11 positions agree with TRBD2. V lost 1 base and J lost 4; bases outside the gene matches: 3. Germline V gene lookup returns CDR1 MGHRA and CDR2 YSYEKL. The CDR3 is made up of 15 amino acids. CDR3 sequence (DNA): TGCGCCAGCAGCCAAGGCCTAGCGGGGGGTTACGAGCAGTACTTC. Residues: CASSQGLAGGYEQYF.

The V call is TRBV21-1, the J call TRBJ2-3; TRBD1 is the table's D call and was not checked against the DNA. TRBV21-1 is tagged as a pseudogene. This CDR3 has 16 residues. In nucleotides, the CDR3 is TGTGCCAGCAGCAAAATTCGGGACAGGGGGACAGATACGCAGTATTTT. Protein: CASSKIRDRGTDTQYF.

The V call is TRBV6-6, the J call TRBJ1-1; no definite D call. The germline V gene encodes CDR1 MNHNY and CDR2 SVGAGI (reference sequence). CDR3 length equals 16 residues. V lost 6 bases and J lost 0, with 17 bases in between. In DNA, the CDR3 is TGTGCCAGCAGAACGGGGTCGTACAACCTGAACACTGAAGCTTTCTTT. Translating gives CASRTGSYNLNTEAFF.

The chain joins TRBV25-1 to TRBJ1-1; perhaps TRBD1 as D (5 bases). CDR3 length equals 17 residues. Germline assignment: CDR1 MGHDK and CDR2 SYGVNS. V was cut by 2 bases and J by 7 bases, with 23 bases left in between. The CDR3 DNA reads TGTGCCAGCAGTGAACCAGGAAGTGGGGGTGGGAGGAATGAAGCTTTCTTT. Protein product: CASSEPGSGGGRNEAFF.

This clone turned up a few times. Other DNA sequences from this sample encode an identical CDR3 as well. The gene calls are TRBV6-5 and TRBJ1-2; 10 bases match TRBD1. Germline V lookup: CDR1 MNHEY, CDR2 SVGAGI. This CDR3 is built from 14 residues. J lost 4 bases, V lost 4 bases, and 3 bases had no gene match. The CDR3 nucleotides are TGTGCCAGCAGTTCGGGACAGGGGACCTATGGCTACACCTTC. Its protein is CASSSGQGTYGYTF.

This sequence joins TRBV7-2 and TRBJ1-2; D is undetermined. V lost 6 bases and J 4 bases, leaving 15 bases between the germline ends. This CDR3 contains 14 residues. Germline CDR1 reads SGHTA; CDR2 reads FQGNSA. CDR3 region: CASSFNQNFYGYTF. CDR3 nucleotides: TGTGCCAGCAGTTTCAACCAAAACTTCTATGGCTACACCTTC.

The chain links TRBV2 to TRBJ1-2; D unclear. CDR3 length: 13 amino acids. V lost 4 bases and J lost 4, with 10 bases in between. Germline V gives CDR1 SNHLY, CDR2 FYNNEI. CDR3: CASSVRMPYGYTF. CDR3 bases: TGTGCCAGCAGTGTACGGATGCCCTATGGCTACACCTTC.

This clone was seen a few times. This sequence joins TRBV30 and TRBJ2-6; D gene unclear. Between the trimmed V and J ends, which lost 3 bases and 4 bases, there was a span of 16 bases. From germline, CDR1 is GTSNPN and CDR2 SVGIG (reference sequence). The CDR3 has 16 residues. The CDR3 bases are TGTGCCTGGAGCGGCCCCCAGTGGTCAGGGGCCAACGTCCTGACTTTC. As protein: CAWSGPQWSGANVLTF.

Only a few counts were recorded for this clone. The genes are TRBV4-3 and TRBJ2-5; 10 bases match TRBD2. CDR3 size: 15 residues. The germline V gene has CDR1 LGHNA and CDR2 YSLEER. With V trimmed by 5 bases and J by 4 bases, 7 bases remained unmatched. CDR3: CASSSQRGGRETQYF. CDR3 nucleotide sequence: TGCGCCAGCAGCTCTCAGCGGGGGGGCCGAGAGACCCAGTACTTC.

J is TRBJ2-5 and V is TRBV7-2; 9 bases map to TRBD1. Germline loops: CDR1 SGHTA, CDR2 FQGNSA. Losses at the gene ends were 5 bases for V and 5 bases for J; bases not matched to a gene: 9. This CDR3 comprises 15 residues. The CDR3: CASSPRTGDFETQYF. The DNA for the CDR3 is TGTGCCAGCAGCCCCCGGACAGGGGATTTCGAGACCCAGTACTTC.

The V and J genes are TRBV29-1 and TRBJ1-5, with D unclear. The V and J ends lost 6 bases and 1 base respectively, with 10 bases between them. In germline, CDR1 is SQVTM, CDR2 ANQGSEA. This CDR3 contains 13 residues. In nucleotides, the CDR3 is TGCAGCGTCCAGAGTGGCAGCAATCAGCCCCAGCATTTT. Amino acid sequence: CSVQSGSNQPQHF.

This clone has only a few counts. Mismatch with germline at one junction end may stem from a read error. This chain links TRBV7-7 with TRBJ2-1; no clear D gene. The CDR3 is made up of 15 amino acids. Germline CDR1 and CDR2: SSHAT and FNYEAQ (reference sequence). CDR3 coding DNA: TGTGCTAGCAGCTTAGTCCCCACGAGGAGCAATGAGCAGTTCTTC. This sequence encodes CASSLVPTRSNEQFF.

The chain joins TRBV7-2 to TRBJ1-6, with TRBD1 matching 8 bases. With 6 bases clipped from V and 8 bases from J, the junction kept 9 bases outside the gene matches. Per germline, CDR1 SGHTA and CDR2 FQGNSA. The CDR3 extends over 15 amino acids. The CDR3 bases are TGTGCCAGCAGTCCAGGGGGCTCCGGATATTCACCCCTCCACTTT. This translates into CASSPGGSGYSPLHF.

The chain is built from TRBV4-2 and TRBJ2-5; TRBD2 is a possible D gene (7 bases). CDR1 LGHNA and CDR2 YNFKEQ come from the germline V gene. This CDR3 spans 15 amino acids. V lost 0 bases and J 5 bases, leaving 13 bases between the germline ends. The CDR3 region is CASSQDWGGAETQYF. The CDR3 coding sequence is TGTGCCAGCAGCCAAGATTGGGGGGGGGCGGAGACCCAGTACTTC.

The V and J genes are TRBV2 and TRBJ2-2, with D perhaps matching TRBD2 (5 bases). V shed 8 bases and J shed 1 base, with 11 bases lying between them. CDR3 length equals 14 residues. The germline CDR1 and CDR2 sequences are SNHLY and FYNNEI. CDR3 nucleotides: TGTGCCAGCCTTGAAGGAGGGAACACCGGGGAGCTGTTTTTT. Its protein is CASLEGGNTGELFF.

This clone was found a few times. V and J are TRBV5-6 and TRBJ2-3; D is undetermined. Germline V lookup: CDR1 SGHDT, CDR2 YYEEEE. The V and J ends lost 9 bases and 5 bases respectively, with 22 bases between them. The CDR3 runs 15 residues. CDR3 loop: CATTWWSRMRDTQYF. CDR3 nucleotides: TGTGCCACCACCTGGTGGAGCAGGATGAGAGATACGCAGTATTTT.

The J gene is TRBJ2-7, the V gene TRBV4-2, with D possibly being TRBD1 (5 bases). The CDR3 is 15 amino acids. Germline values: CDR1 LGHNA, CDR2 YNFKEQ. V shed 0 bases and J shed 2 bases, with 11 bases lying between them. CDR3 residues: CASSQDPDSAYEQYF. The CDR3, as DNA: TGTGCCAGCAGCCAAGATCCCGACAGTGCCTACGAGCAGTACTTC.

This clone came up a few times. The rearrangement uses TRBV4-2 and TRBJ2-3; TRBD2 matches 9 bases. This CDR3 is 17 amino acids long. Germline loops: CDR1 LGHNA, CDR2 YNFKEQ. The V segment lost 3 bases and the J segment 0 bases; nucleotides outside the gene matches: 7. The CDR3 protein is CASSQERLAASTDTQYF. CDR3 nucleotide sequence: TGTGCCAGCAGCCAGGAGAGACTAGCGGCTAGCACAGATACGCAGTATTTT.

This chain links TRBV12-5 with TRBJ2-6; the D is unclear. In germline, CDR1 is LGHNT, CDR2 FRNRAP. The CDR3 consists of 15 residues. Trimming shortened V by 3 bases and J by 0 bases, and 6 bases separated the two germline ends. CDR3 DNA sequence: TGTGCTAGTGGTTTTATCGGCTCTGGGGCCAACGTCCTGACTTTC. It codes for CASGFIGSGANVLTF.

Comment on this clone: The sample contains more than one DNA sequence encoding this CDR3. J is TRBJ1-5 and V is TRBV30, with D perhaps matching TRBD1 (5 bases). Looked up from germline, CDR1 is GTSNPN and CDR2 is SVGIG (reference sequence). The germline V and J ends were trimmed by 2 bases and 0 bases, with 11 bases remaining between them. The CDR3 consists of 15 residues. CDR3 DNA sequence: TGTGCCTGGAGTTTAGGCGGGGGTAGCAATCAGCCCCAGCATTTT. Translating gives CAWSLGGGSNQPQHF.